Below, 14 T cell receptor beta chains from the same sample are listed, as sequenced in a study of cytomegalovirus exposure and HLA in healthy donors. PCR involved 60 Vbeta and 13 Jbeta primers. Some clones are missing from TCRdb's copy, which holds only in-frame ones; the method was immunoSEQ multiplex PCR. The sample yields around 200,000 clones, about four fifths seen once. What was sequenced was PBMCs. Receptors originate from a woman aged 45 to 65 in good health and CMV-seropositive.

This chain connects TRBV9 to TRBJ2-7; 12 nucleotides match TRBD1. The V gene's germline CDR1 is SGDLS and CDR2 YYNGEE. This CDR3 contains 15 residues. Trimming took 4 bases from V and 5 from J; bases not matched to a gene: 7. CDR3 region: CASSTGTGGRDEQYF. The DNA for the CDR3 is TGTGCCAGCAGCACCGGGACAGGGGGCAGGGACGAGCAGTACTTC.

Comments on this clone: The sample has other DNA sequences that encode this CDR3 too. The V and J genes are TRBV2 and TRBJ1-1; D is uncertain. The germline V gene encodes CDR1 SNHLY and CDR2 FYNNEI. The CDR3 is made up of 12 amino acids. V lost 7 bases, J lost 1 base, and 7 bases lay in between. CDR3 loop: CASTHSNTEAFF. In DNA form, the CDR3 reads TGTGCCAGCACACATTCGAACACTGAAGCTTTCTTT.

The chain is built from TRBV5-1 and TRBJ1-1; D unclear. This CDR3 has 14 residues. The V end lost 4 bases, the J end lost 2 bases, and 12 bases lay between the germline ends. The germline gives CDR1 SGHRS, CDR2 YFSETQ. The DNA for the CDR3 is TGCGCCAGCAGCCCCGGGGATCTCAACACTGAAGCTTTCTTT. Encoded protein: CASSPGDLNTEAFF.

Regarding this clone: Because it lacks the conserved phenylalanine or tryptophan at the end, this CDR3 is likely a read error. CDR3 in amino acids: CASSPSGTGSRYTL. The CDR3 DNA reads TGTGCCAGCAGTCCAAGCGGGACAGGGAGTCGGTACACCCTC. The chain links TRBV27 to TRBJ1-2; 9 bases are shared with TRBD1. The V gene end was trimmed by 5 bases and the J gene end by 11 bases; junction bases not matched to a gene: 12. Per the germline V gene, CDR1 is MNHEY and CDR2 is SMNVEV (reference sequence). The CDR3 spans 14 residues.

This clone was picked up a small number of times. The chain couples TRBV9 to TRBJ2-7; TRBD2 agrees at 7 bases. CDR3 length: 13 amino acids. CDR1 and CDR2 (germline): SGDLS, YYNGEE. J gave up 3 bases and V 2 bases, and 2 bases lay outside the gene matches. CDR3 DNA: TGTGCCAGCAGCGTTGGACTAGGCTACGAGCAGTACTTC. Protein: CASSVGLGYEQYF.

This clone was picked up one time. The chain couples TRBV5-1 to TRBJ2-3; TRBD1 matches at 10 bases. The CDR3 consists of 16 residues. The germline V gene has CDR1 SGHRS and CDR2 YFSETQ. J lost 5 bases, V lost 4 bases, and 10 bases had no gene match. The CDR3 sequence: CASSPPTGGAGDTQYF. The DNA for the CDR3 is TGCGCCAGCAGCCCCCCGACAGGGGGCGCGGGAGATACGCAGTATTTT. Full variable domain (remainder filled in from reference TRBV5-1 and TRBJ2-3): KAGVTQTPRYLIKTRGQQVTLSCSPISGHRSVSWYQQTPGQGLQFLFEYFSETQRNKGNFPGRFSGRQFSNSRSEMNVSTLELGDSALYLCASSPPTGGAGDTQYFGPGTRLTVL.

In its sample, this clone was seen once. The rearrangement uses TRBV19 and TRBJ2-7; 8 bases agree with TRBD2. This CDR3 is 14 amino acids long. Unmatched junction bases numbered 4, after V lost 0 bases and J lost 6 bases. Germline lookup yields CDR1 LNHDA and CDR2 SQIVND (reference sequence). CDR3 sequence (DNA): TGTGCCAGTAGTATAGACACGGCGGGAGGCGAGCAGTACTTC. Its translation: CASSIDTAGGEQYF.

Concerning this clone: The junction shows a germline mismatch at one end, possibly a read error. Other DNA sequences in the sample encode the same CDR3. This chain connects TRBV4-1 to TRBJ2-2; D may be TRBD1 (6 bases). CDR1 and CDR2 (germline): MGHRA, YSYEKL. This CDR3 region has 17 residues. CDR3 coding DNA: TGCGCTAGCAGCCTACCCCAGGGACACGCGAACACCGGGGAGCTGTTTTTT. Translation gives CASSLPQGHANTGELFF.

This clone has just a few counts. The V call is TRBV4-2, the J call TRBJ2-7; TRBD2 agrees at 11 bases. Germline CDR1 and CDR2: LGHNA and YNFKEQ. There are 15 residues in the CDR3. V was pared by 4 bases and J by 2 bases, with 4 bases of the junction left unmatched. The CDR3 bases are TGTGCCAGCAGCCTAAATAGCGGGGGGGCCTACGAGCAGTACTTC. Translated: CASSLNSGGAYEQYF.

The chain combines TRBV15 with TRBJ2-3; 15 bases align to TRBD2. The length of the CDR3 is 19 residues. With 0 bases clipped from V and 2 bases from J, the junction kept 6 bases outside the gene matches. CDR1 and CDR2 from the germline V gene are LNHNV and YYDKDF (reference sequence). The CDR3 region has the DNA TGTGCCACCAGCAGAGAGAAGGGACTAGCGGGGGGAGACACAGATACGCAGTATTTT. Amino acid sequence: CATSREKGLAGGDTDTQYF. Drawing the rest from reference TRBV15 and TRBJ2-3, the complete variable domain is DAMVIQNPRYQVTQFGKPVTLSCSQTLNHNVMYWYQQKSSQAPKLLFHYYDKDFNNEADTPDNFQSRRPNTSFCFLDIRSPGLGDTAMYLCATSREKGLAGGDTDTQYFGPGTRLTVL.

The genes are TRBV13 and TRBJ2-3; 10 bases line up with TRBD2. CDR1 and CDR2 from the germline V gene are PRHDT and FYEKMQ (reference sequence). The CDR3 sequence is 15 residues long. V trimming: 2 bases; J trimming: 3 bases; junction bases outside the gene matches: 2. CDR3: CASSLTSGVTDTQYF. CDR3 sequence (DNA): TGTGCCAGCAGCTTAACTAGCGGGGTTACAGATACGCAGTATTTT.

The chain carries TRBV5-1 and TRBJ2-5; a possible D gene is TRBD1 (6 bases). Trimming stripped 4 bases from V and 2 bases from J, with 18 bases between. The CDR3 totals 16 residues. The germline CDR1 and CDR2 sequences are SGHRS and YFSETQ. CDR3 region: CASSRDLGDKQETQYF. CDR3 nucleotides: TGCGCCAGCAGCAGAGATTTAGGGGACAAACAAGAGACCCAGTACTTC.

The chain links TRBV7-3 to TRBJ2-3; D is undetermined. Trimming cost V 8 bases and J 2 bases, with 11 bases left between them. This CDR3 spans 13 amino acids. CDR1 SGHTA and CDR2 FQGTGA come from the germline V gene. The CDR3 nucleotides read TGTGCCAGCTCCCCCCCCCACACAGATACGCAGTATTTT. This sequence encodes CASSPPHTDTQYF. Combining the CDR3 with reference TRBV7-3 and TRBJ2-3 gives the whole variable domain GAGVSQTPSNKVTEKGKYVELRCDPISGHTALYWYRQSLGQGPEFLIYFQGTGAADDSGLPNDRFFAVRPEGSVSTLKIQRTERGDSAVYLCASSPPHTDTQYFGPGTRLTVL.

The gene calls are TRBV10-2 and TRBJ2-2; D is unresolved. CDR1 is WSHSY, CDR2 SAAADI, per germline. Trimming pared 6 bases from V and 3 bases from J, leaving 8 bases between. The CDR3 runs 13 residues. The CDR3 sequence is CASRKTDTGELFF. Here the CDR3 DNA reads TGCGCCAGCAGGAAAACGGACACCGGGGAGCTGTTTTTT.